The 12 T cell receptor beta chains below come from one sample, sequenced in a study of memory CD4+ T cells and cytomegalovirus serostatus (dated by TCRdb to about 2019). Single viable CD3+CD4+CD8-CD45RO+ cells were sorted as memory CD4+ T cells on a FACSAria II. Library preparation used the immunoSEQ multiplex PCR assay. TCRdb stores this immuneACCESS table with in-frame sequences only. Part of the clones is absent; in the studies checked, under half of the shortfall reflects unresolved V genes, and no reason is known for the rest. For this sample the table gives tens of thousands of clones, of which 70% to 85% were detected only once. Of the sample, 0.82% is held by the ten largest clones. The sample taken for sequencing was memory CD4+ T cells from blood. The receptor set was obtained from an adult in good health and CMV-seronegative.

J is TRBJ1-5 and V is TRBV29-1; D is perhaps TRBD1 (6 bases). V was trimmed by 6 bases and J by 5 bases, leaving 20 bases between them. Looked up from germline, CDR1 is SQVTM and CDR2 is ANQGSEA. The CDR3 is made up of 15 amino acids. This CDR3 is CSVANGARGDQPQHF. The CDR3 DNA reads as TGCAGCGTCGCAAATGGGGCCAGGGGAGATCAGCCCCAGCATTTT.

This clone has only a few counts. The chain employs TRBV21-1 and TRBJ1-6; the DNA was not compared with TRBD1, the D call given in the table. TRBV21-1 counts as a pseudogene. The CDR3 totals 12 residues. CDR3 nucleotide sequence: TGTGCCAGGAATACAGGGAATTCACCCCTCCACTTT. Its translation is CARNTGNSPLHF.

The CDR3 region is CASGDRGTNNEQFF. CDR3 sequence (DNA): TGTGCCAGCGGGGACAGGGGGACCAACAATGAGCAGTTCTTC. The chain carries TRBV2 and TRBJ2-1; TRBD1 aligns across 11 bases. Germline V gene lookup returns CDR1 SNHLY and CDR2 FYNNEI. After removal of 8 bases from V and 5 bases from J, the junction contained 5 bases not matched to a gene. The CDR3 runs to 14 residues.

The chain carries TRBV30 and TRBJ1-2, with D maybe TRBD1 (6 bases). The CDR3 covers 15 residues. Per germline, CDR1 GTSNPN and CDR2 SVGIG (reference sequence). V dropped 4 bases and J dropped 2 bases, with 17 bases sitting between them. The CDR3 reads CAWTFSGTSNYGYTF. The CDR3 DNA reads TGTGCCTGGACCTTTTCCGGGACATCAAACTATGGCTACACCTTC. The full variable domain, in which reference TRBV30 and TRBJ1-2 provide the parts outside the CDR3, is SQTIHQWPATLVQPVGSPLSLECTVEGTSNPNLYWYRQAAGRGLQLLFYSVGIGQISSEVPQNLSASRPQDRQFILSSKKLLLSDSGFYLCAWTFSGTSNYGYTFGSGTRLTVV.

This clone was counted a single time. J is TRBJ2-1 and V is TRBV29-1; 7 bases align to TRBD1. V was clipped by 7 bases and J by 0 bases; unmatched bases: 9. This CDR3 has 15 residues. Germline V CDR1 and CDR2: SQVTM, ANQGSEA. CDR3 sequence: CSAMGQINSYNEQFF. CDR3 coding DNA: TGCAGCGCTATGGGACAGATTAACTCCTACAATGAGCAGTTCTTC.

The CDR3 loop reads CAWSVERNTIYF. The DNA for the CDR3 is TGTGCCTGGAGTGTAGAGCGAAACACCATATATTTT. The rearrangement joins TRBV30 to TRBJ1-3; D is ambiguous. Trimming pared 0 bases from V and 5 bases from J, leaving 5 bases between. Germline V gene sequence: CDR1 GTSNPN, CDR2 SVGIG (reference sequence). The CDR3 length is 12 residues.

This chain uses TRBV4-2 with TRBJ1-6; 8 nucleotides align to TRBD1. The germline V gene encodes CDR1 LGHNA and CDR2 YNFKEQ. After removal of 1 base from V and 9 bases from J, the junction contained 5 bases not matched to a gene. The CDR3 totals 15 residues. The CDR3 bases are TGTGCCAGCAGCCAAGCGTCTACAGGGGGTTCACCCCTCCACTTT. It translates to CASSQASTGGSPLHF.

This chain links TRBV30 with TRBJ2-5, with 7 nucleotides matching TRBD2. This CDR3 is built from 15 residues. With 0 bases clipped from V and 5 bases from J, the junction kept 9 bases outside the gene matches. Germline CDR1 GTSNPN, CDR2 SVGIG (reference sequence). Written as DNA, the CDR3 is TGTGCCTGGAGTGTACGACTAGCTTTTTCCGAGACCCAGTACTTC. It codes for CAWSVRLAFSETQYF.

The CDR3 region has the DNA TGTGCCAGCCGCGGATCTGGAAACACCATATATTTT. Its translation: CASRGSGNTIYF. The chain carries TRBV6-6 and TRBJ1-3, with D unclear. The germline CDR1 and CDR2 sequences are MNHNY and SVGAGI (reference sequence). The CDR3 length is 12 residues. V shed 8 bases and J shed 1 base, with 6 bases lying between them.

This chain joins TRBV9 and TRBJ1-1; D is possibly TRBD1 (5 bases). From germline, CDR1 is SGDLS and CDR2 YYNGEE. This CDR3 is built from 16 residues. V lost 4 bases and J lost 6, with 22 bases in between. CDR3 protein: CASSPSQGRGGAEAFF. CDR3 nucleotide sequence: TGTGCCAGCAGCCCGTCGCAGGGACGGGGGGGGGCTGAAGCTTTCTTT.

Turning to this clone: This sample includes further DNA sequences coding for the same CDR3. V gene TRBV6-6 combines with J gene TRBJ1-1, with a tentative D call TRBD1 (5 bases). Trimming left V 4 bases short and J 3 bases short, with 15 bases between. This CDR3 is 15 amino acids long. Germline V gene data show CDR1 as MNHNY and CDR2 as SVGAGI (reference sequence). The CDR3 coding sequence is TGTGCCAGCAGTTCTCCCGGGACCGGAGACACTGAAGCTTTCTTT. It yields the protein CASSSPGTGDTEAFF.

The V call is TRBV5-1, the J call TRBJ1-2, with TRBD1 identical over 12 bases. This CDR3 region has 15 residues. With V trimmed by 4 bases and J by 8 bases, 9 bases remained unmatched. The germline gives CDR1 SGHRS, CDR2 YFSETQ. CDR3: CASSTDGTGGIGYTF. In DNA form, the CDR3 reads TGCGCCAGCAGCACAGACGGGACAGGGGGCATAGGCTACACCTTC.